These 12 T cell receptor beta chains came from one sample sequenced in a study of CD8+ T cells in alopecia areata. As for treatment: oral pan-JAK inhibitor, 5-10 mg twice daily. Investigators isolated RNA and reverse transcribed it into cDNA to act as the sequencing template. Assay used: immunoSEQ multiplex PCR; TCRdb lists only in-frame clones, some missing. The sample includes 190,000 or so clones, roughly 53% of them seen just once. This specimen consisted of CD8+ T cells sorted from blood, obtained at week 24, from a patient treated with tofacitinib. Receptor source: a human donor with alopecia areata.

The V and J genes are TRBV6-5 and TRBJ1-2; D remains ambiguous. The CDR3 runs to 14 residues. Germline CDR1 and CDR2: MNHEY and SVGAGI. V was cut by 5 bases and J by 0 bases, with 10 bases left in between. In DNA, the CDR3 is TGTGCCAGCAGTGACGGACCACCTAACTATGGCTACACCTTC. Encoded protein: CASSDGPPNYGYTF.

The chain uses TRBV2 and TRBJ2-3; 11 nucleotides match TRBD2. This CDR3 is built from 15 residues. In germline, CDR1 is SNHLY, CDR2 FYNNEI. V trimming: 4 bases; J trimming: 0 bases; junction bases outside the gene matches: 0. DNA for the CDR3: TGTGCCAGCAGTGGACTAGCGGGAAGCACAGATACGCAGTATTTT. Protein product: CASSGLAGSTDTQYF.

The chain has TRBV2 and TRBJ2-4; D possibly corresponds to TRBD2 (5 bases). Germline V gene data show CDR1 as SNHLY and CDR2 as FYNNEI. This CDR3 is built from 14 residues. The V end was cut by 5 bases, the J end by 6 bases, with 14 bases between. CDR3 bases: TGTGCCAGCAGTTATACTAGTGATGGAAACATTCAGTACTTC. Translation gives CASSYTSDGNIQYF.

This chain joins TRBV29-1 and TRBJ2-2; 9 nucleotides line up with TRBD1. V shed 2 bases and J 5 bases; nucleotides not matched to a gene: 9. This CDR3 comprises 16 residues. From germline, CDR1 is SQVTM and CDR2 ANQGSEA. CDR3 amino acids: CSVESPGQGDTGELFF. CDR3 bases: TGCAGCGTTGAATCACCGGGACAGGGAGATACCGGGGAGCTGTTTTTT.

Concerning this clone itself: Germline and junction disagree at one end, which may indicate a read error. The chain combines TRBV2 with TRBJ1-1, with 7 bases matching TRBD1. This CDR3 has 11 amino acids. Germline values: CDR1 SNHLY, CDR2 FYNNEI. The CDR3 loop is CASTEQGTAFF. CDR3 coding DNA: TGTGCCAGCACTGAACAGGGGACGGCTTTCTTT.

This chain's CDR3 is CASSQARDSSYEQYF. DNA for the CDR3: TGTGCCAGCAGCCAGGCTAGGGACAGCTCCTACGAGCAGTACTTC. The chain uses TRBV4-2 and TRBJ2-7; 7 bases align to TRBD1. Germline V CDR1 and CDR2: LGHNA, YNFKEQ. With 3 bases clipped from V and 0 bases from J, the junction kept 5 bases outside the gene matches. This CDR3 has 15 amino acids.

The CDR3 DNA sequence: TGTGCCAGCAGGGCGGGCAATCCCTATGGCTACACCTTC. Its protein product is CASRAGNPYGYTF. This chain links TRBV9 with TRBJ1-2, with D unresolved. V lost 5 bases, J lost 4 bases, and 12 bases lay in between. The CDR3 contains 13 residues. CDR1 is SGDLS, CDR2 YYNGEE, per germline.

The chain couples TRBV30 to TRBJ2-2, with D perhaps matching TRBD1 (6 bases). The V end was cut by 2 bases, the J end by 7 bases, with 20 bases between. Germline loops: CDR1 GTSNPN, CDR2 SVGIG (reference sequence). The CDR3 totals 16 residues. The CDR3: CAWSTQIDRFFGELFF. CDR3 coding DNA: TGTGCCTGGAGTACCCAGATCGACAGGTTTTTCGGGGAGCTGTTTTTT.

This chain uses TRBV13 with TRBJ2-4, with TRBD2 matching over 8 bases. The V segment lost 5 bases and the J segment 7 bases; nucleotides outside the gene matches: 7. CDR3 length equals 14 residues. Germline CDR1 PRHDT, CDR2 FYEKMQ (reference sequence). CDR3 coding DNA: TGTGCCAGCAGCGCCCGGGGGGGCCCGAACATTCAGTACTTC. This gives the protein CASSARGGPNIQYF.

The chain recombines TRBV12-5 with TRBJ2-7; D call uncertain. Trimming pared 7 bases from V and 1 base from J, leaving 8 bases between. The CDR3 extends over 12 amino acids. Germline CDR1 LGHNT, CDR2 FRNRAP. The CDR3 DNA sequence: TGTGCTAGTGCTTCCCCTTCCTACGAGCAGTACTTC. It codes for CASASPSYEQYF.

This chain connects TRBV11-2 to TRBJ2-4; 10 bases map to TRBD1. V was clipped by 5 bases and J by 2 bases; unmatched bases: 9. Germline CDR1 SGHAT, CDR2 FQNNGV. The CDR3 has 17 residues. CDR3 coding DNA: TGTGCCAGCAGCACCGCGGGACAGGGGACGACCAAAAACATTCAGTACTTC. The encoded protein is CASSTAGQGTTKNIQYF.

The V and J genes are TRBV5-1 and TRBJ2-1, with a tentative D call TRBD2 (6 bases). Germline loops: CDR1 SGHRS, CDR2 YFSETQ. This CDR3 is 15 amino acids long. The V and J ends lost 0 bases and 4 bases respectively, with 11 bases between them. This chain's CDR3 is CASSLGRGMYNEQFF. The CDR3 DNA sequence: TGCGCCAGCAGCTTGGGACGGGGGATGTACAATGAGCAGTTCTTC.